These 25 T cell receptor beta chains share one sample of origin, sequenced in a study of T cell responses to AZD1222 COVID-19 vaccine. The method was immunoSEQ multiplex PCR; TCRdb's version includes in-frame clones alone and lacks a portion of them. The data contain 99,000 or so clones, roughly 86% of them singletons. Sequencing was performed on peripheral blood, taken 28 days after the second dose of the MenACWY control vaccine. The receptor source for this set is an adult who received the MenACWY meningococcal vaccine as a control.

The genes are TRBV19 and TRBJ2-7, with D perhaps given as TRBD1 or TRBD2 (5 bases each). CDR3 size: 16 residues. The V end lost 5 bases, the J end lost 2 bases, and 19 bases lay between the germline ends. CDR1 is LNHDA, CDR2 SQIVND, per germline (reference sequence). CDR3 DNA: TGTGCCAGTAGTCCCACCCCCGGGACGGTTACCTACGAGCAGTACTTC. This codes for CASSPTPGTVTYEQYF.

This chain uses TRBV5-1 with TRBJ2-1; possibly TRBD2 for D (5 bases). V was cut by 0 bases and J by 5 bases, with 9 bases left in between. The CDR3 spans 14 residues. Per the germline V gene, CDR1 is SGHRS and CDR2 is YFSETQ. The CDR3 loop is CASSLAGYNNEQFF. For the CDR3, the DNA is TGCGCCAGCAGCTTGGCGGGGTACAACAATGAGCAGTTCTTC.

The CDR3 loop reads CASSLSGAQGTQYF. The CDR3 region has the DNA TGTGCCAGCAGCCTATCAGGGGCCCAAGGTACGCAGTATTTT. The J gene is TRBJ2-3, the V gene TRBV25-1; possibly TRBD1 for D (6 bases). The CDR3 has 14 residues. Germline V lookup: CDR1 MGHDK, CDR2 SYGVNS. V was pared by 6 bases and J by 8 bases, with 18 bases between.

The gene calls are TRBV18 and TRBJ1-2, with a weak D call TRBD1 (5 bases). The ends were cut back, 5 bases at V and 3 bases at J, with 10 bases in the middle. Germline V gene data show CDR1 as KGHSH and CDR2 as LQKENI. The CDR3 loop spans 13 amino acids. Here the CDR3 reads CASSDQGDYGYTF. In DNA form, the CDR3 reads TGTGCCAGCTCAGACCAGGGAGACTATGGCTACACCTTC.

J is TRBJ1-2 and V is TRBV19; 7 bases are a match to TRBD1. CDR3 length equals 13 residues. CDR1 and CDR2 from the germline V gene are LNHDA and SQIVND (reference sequence). The trim removed 6 bases at V and 4 bases at J, leaving 5 bases unmatched. CDR3 loop: CASRTGAFYGYTF. CDR3 DNA sequence: TGTGCCAGTAGAACAGGGGCCTTCTATGGCTACACCTTC. The full variable domain, with the rest looked up from reference TRBV19 and TRBJ1-2, is DGGITQSPKYLFRKEGQNVTLSCEQNLNHDAMYWYRQDPGQGLRLIYYSQIVNDFQKGDIAEGYSVSREKKESFPLTVTSAQKNPTAFYLCASRTGAFYGYTFGSGTRLTVV.

The chain recombines TRBV6-2 or TRBV6-3 with TRBJ1-2; 7 nucleotides match TRBD1. The CDR3 runs to 13 residues. V lost 5 bases to trimming and J lost 6 bases; unmatched junction nucleotides: 6. Germline V gene lookup returns CDR1 MNHEY and CDR2 SVGEGT. CDR3 sequence reads: CASSRQGTHGYTF. The CDR3 nucleotides read TGTGCCAGCAGTCGACAGGGTACTCATGGCTACACCTTC.

The chain couples TRBV7-8 to TRBJ1-3; no clear D. Germline CDR1 reads SGHVS; CDR2 reads FQNEAQ. V was cut by 1 base and J by 0 bases, with 7 bases left in between. This CDR3 spans 15 amino acids. CDR3 loop: CASSLVGNSGNTIYF. The CDR3 DNA is TGTGCCAGCAGCTTAGTGGGGAACTCTGGAAACACCATATATTTT.

CDR3 sequence reads: CASSLGRPNYEQYF. The CDR3 bases are TGTGCCAGCAGTTTAGGCAGGCCTAACTACGAGCAGTACTTC. The V and J genes are TRBV27 and TRBJ2-7; D gene uncertain. V dropped 2 bases and J dropped 3 bases, with 11 bases sitting between them. The CDR3 length is 14 residues. Germline CDR1 reads MNHEY; CDR2 reads SMNVEV (reference sequence).

The chain carries TRBV7-2 and TRBJ2-3; 8 bases are shared with TRBD2. Trimming removed 5 bases from V and 6 bases from J; junction bases left unmatched: 10. Germline values: CDR1 SGHTA, CDR2 FQGNSA. CDR3 length equals 15 residues. CDR3 sequence reads: CASSKAGAAPDTQYF. The DNA for the CDR3 is TGTGCCAGCAGCAAAGCGGGGGCCGCCCCGGATACGCAGTATTTT. Filled out from reference TRBV7-2 and TRBJ2-3, the complete variable domain reads GAGVSQSPSNKVTEKGKDVELRCDPISGHTALYWYRQSLGQGLEFLIYFQGNSAPDKSGLPSDRFSAERTGGSVSTLTIQRTQQEDSAVYLCASSKAGAAPDTQYFGPGTRLTVL.

The chain employs TRBV18 and TRBJ2-2; a weak D match, TRBD1 (6 bases). The CDR3 has 16 amino acids. V gave up 3 bases and J gave up 0 bases, with 11 bases separating them. Germline lookup yields CDR1 KGHSH and CDR2 LQKENI. This CDR3 is CASSPKGGSNTGELFF. The CDR3 DNA follows: TGTGCCAGCTCACCCAAAGGGGGATCGAACACCGGGGAGCTGTTTTTT.

The rearrangement links TRBV7-2 to TRBJ2-7; possibly TRBD2 for D (5 bases). This CDR3 has 12 amino acids. Germline V lookup: CDR1 SGHTA, CDR2 FQGNSA. Trimming left V 0 bases short and J 7 bases short, with 7 bases between. The CDR3 loop reads CASSLATREQYF. CDR3 DNA: TGTGCCAGCAGCTTAGCTACTAGGGAGCAGTACTTC. The whole variable domain, remainder taken from reference TRBV7-2 and TRBJ2-7, is GAGVSQSPSNKVTEKGKDVELRCDPISGHTALYWYRQSLGQGLEFLIYFQGNSAPDKSGLPSDRFSAERTGGSVSTLTIQRTQQEDSAVYLCASSLATREQYFGPGTRLTVT.

V gene TRBV18 combines with J gene TRBJ1-2, with 7 positions matching TRBD1. The CDR3 is 15 amino acids. Trimming removed 2 bases from V and 7 bases from J; junction bases left unmatched: 10. Germline-derived CDR1 and CDR2 are KGHSH and LQKENI. The CDR3 reads CASSPVKGAMFGYTF. The CDR3 DNA reads as TGTGCCAGCTCACCAGTGAAGGGGGCAATGTTTGGCTACACCTTC.

The rearrangement joins TRBV7-2 to TRBJ2-4, with D uncertain. Trimming pared 1 base from V and 0 bases from J, leaving 10 bases between. The germline CDR1 and CDR2 sequences are SGHTA and FQGNSA. The CDR3 length is 16 residues. As DNA, the CDR3 is TGTGCCAGCAGCTTAGAAGGGCCAATAGCCAAAAACATTCAGTACTTC. Translation gives CASSLEGPIAKNIQYF. Supplemented by reference TRBV7-2 and TRBJ2-4, the full variable domain reads GAGVSQSPSNKVTEKGKDVELRCDPISGHTALYWYRQSLGQGLEFLIYFQGNSAPDKSGLPSDRFSAERTGGSVSTLTIQRTQQEDSAVYLCASSLEGPIAKNIQYFGAGTRLSVL.

This clone showed up just a few times. The CDR3 nucleotides are TGTGCCAGCGGGGGGGACAATTTATATGGCTACACCTTC. Protein sequence: CASGGDNLYGYTF. The chain employs TRBV28 and TRBJ1-2; tentatively, D is TRBD1 (6 bases). The CDR3 length is 13 residues. The ends were cut back, 8 bases at V and 5 bases at J, with 15 bases in the middle. Looked up from germline, CDR1 is MDHEN and CDR2 is SYDVKM.

The chain has TRBV6-5 and TRBJ2-2; D is possibly TRBD1 (7 bases). Germline-derived CDR1 and CDR2 are MNHEY and SVGAGI. This CDR3 contains 13 residues. Trimming took off 10 bases at V and 7 bases at J, with 16 bases between the two ends. CDR3 sequence reads: CAIRRGQDGELFF. CDR3 in DNA: TGTGCCATCAGGAGGGGGCAGGACGGGGAGCTGTTTTTT.

The CDR3 loop reads CASSRAGQGVGYGYTF. As DNA, the CDR3 is TGTGCCAGCAGCCGCGCGGGACAGGGGGTTGGATATGGCTACACCTTC. This chain uses TRBV7-9 with TRBJ1-2, with 11 bases identical to TRBD1. The CDR3 is made up of 16 amino acids. After removal of 5 bases from V and 5 bases from J, the junction contained 10 bases not matched to a gene. CDR1 is SEHNR, CDR2 FQNEAQ, per germline (reference sequence).

This chain connects TRBV5-4 to TRBJ1-2; TRBD1 is a possible D gene (5 bases). Trimming took off 0 bases at V and 7 bases at J, with 16 bases between the two ends. CDR3 length equals 15 residues. Germline lookup yields CDR1 SGHNT and CDR2 YYREEE (reference sequence). The CDR3 DNA reads TGTGCCAGCAGCTTGGGGGGCAGGCCGACTACTGGCTACACCTTC. Amino acids: CASSLGGRPTTGYTF.

The table lists this clone with a count of one. V gene TRBV7-3 combines with J gene TRBJ2-3; D might be TRBD2 (5 bases). Germline values: CDR1 SGHTA, CDR2 FQGTGA. Trimming took off 5 bases at V and 4 bases at J, with 19 bases between the two ends. This CDR3 region has 16 residues. The CDR3 protein is CASSPRLDRGADTQYF. CDR3 nucleotides: TGTGCCAGCAGCCCCCGACTTGATCGGGGAGCAGATACGCAGTATTTT.

The sample holds a few counts of this clone. V usage is TRBV6-5 and J usage is TRBJ1-4; TRBD1 might be the D (5 bases). Germline loops: CDR1 MNHEY, CDR2 SVGAGI. The CDR3 extends over 12 amino acids. V lost 7 bases, J lost 3 bases, and 6 bases lay in between. CDR3 loop: CASKTANEKLFF. In DNA, the CDR3 is TGTGCCAGCAAGACAGCTAATGAAAAACTGTTTTTT.

This clone was seen a single time. The V and J genes are TRBV12-3 or TRBV12-4 and TRBJ2-7, with TRBD1 as a possible D gene (6 bases). This CDR3 has 13 residues. Trimming shortened V by 3 bases and J by 5 bases, and 11 bases separated the two germline ends. CDR3 region: CASSLGARNEQYF. The CDR3 DNA sequence: TGTGCCAGCAGTTTGGGGGCTCGGAACGAGCAGTACTTC.

This chain joins TRBV10-3 and TRBJ1-3, with D uncertain. Trimming removed 6 bases from V and 2 bases from J, with 11 bases in between. This CDR3 is built from 14 residues. Germline V lookup: CDR1 ENHRY, CDR2 SYGVKD. CDR3 DNA: TGTGCCATCAGGGGCAGTGAGACTGGAAACACCATATATTTT. This translates into CAIRGSETGNTIYF.

The chain employs TRBV7-2 and TRBJ1-1; no clear D. The CDR3 length is 14 residues. Trimming pared 5 bases from V and 0 bases from J, leaving 10 bases between. Germline CDR1 reads SGHTA; CDR2 reads FQGNSA. The CDR3 here is CASSKDRVNTEAFF. The CDR3 nucleotides are TGTGCCAGCAGCAAAGACCGTGTGAACACTGAAGCTTTCTTT.

The V gene is TRBV2, the J gene TRBJ2-7, with 13 bases matching TRBD2. This CDR3 contains 19 residues. J gave up 3 bases and V 2 bases, and 13 bases lay outside the gene matches. Germline V gene sequence: CDR1 SNHLY, CDR2 FYNNEI. CDR3 DNA sequence: TGTGCCAGCAGTGAATTAGGACTAGCGGGGGCCGGAGGGAACTACGAGCAGTACTTC. This translates into CASSELGLAGAGGNYEQYF. The entire variable domain, with the rest obtained from reference TRBV2 and TRBJ2-7, is as follows: EPEVTQTPSHQVTQMGQEVILRCVPISNHLYFYWYRQILGQKVEFLVSFYNNEISEKSEIFDDQFSVERPDGSNFTLKIRSTKLEDSAMYFCASSELGLAGAGGNYEQYFGPGTRLTVT.

This chain links TRBV6-6 with TRBJ2-1; 7 positions match TRBD1. Trimming cost V 5 bases and J 4 bases; bases outside gene matches: 11. The length of the CDR3 is 16 residues. Germline V gene data show CDR1 as MNHNY and CDR2 as SVGAGI (reference sequence). As DNA, the CDR3 is TGTGCCAGCAGTACAGGAAACAGGGGCCCGTACAATGAGCAGTTCTTC. It specifies CASSTGNRGPYNEQFF.

This clone came up a few times. CDR3 sequence reads: CASSSMTGQGGKKLFF. The DNA of the CDR3 is TGTGCCAGCAGTTCCATGACCGGACAGGGTGGGAAAAAACTGTTTTTT. This sequence joins TRBV28 and TRBJ1-4, with 8 bases identical to TRBD1. The CDR3 runs to 16 residues. In germline, CDR1 is MDHEN, CDR2 SYDVKM. With V trimmed by 4 bases and J by 9 bases, 13 bases remained unmatched.